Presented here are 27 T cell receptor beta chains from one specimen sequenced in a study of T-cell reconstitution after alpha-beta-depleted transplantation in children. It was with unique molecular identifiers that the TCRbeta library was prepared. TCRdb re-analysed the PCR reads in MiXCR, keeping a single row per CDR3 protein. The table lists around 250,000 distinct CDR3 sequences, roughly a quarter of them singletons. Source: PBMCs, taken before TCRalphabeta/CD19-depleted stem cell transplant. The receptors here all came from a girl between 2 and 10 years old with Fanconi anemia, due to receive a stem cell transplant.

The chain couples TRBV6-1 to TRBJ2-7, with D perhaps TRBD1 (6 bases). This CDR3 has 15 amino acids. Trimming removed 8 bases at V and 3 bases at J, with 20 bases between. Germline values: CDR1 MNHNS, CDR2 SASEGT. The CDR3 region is CASSSTRGPYYEQYF. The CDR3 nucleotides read TGTGCCAGCTCCTCAACCAGGGGACCATACTACGAGCAGTACTTC.

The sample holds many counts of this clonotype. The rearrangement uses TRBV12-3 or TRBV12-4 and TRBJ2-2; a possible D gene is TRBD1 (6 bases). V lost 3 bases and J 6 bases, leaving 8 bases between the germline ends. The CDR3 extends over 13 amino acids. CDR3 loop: CASSFQGSGELFF. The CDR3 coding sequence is TGTGCCAGCAGTTTTCAGGGGTCCGGGGAGCTGTTTTTT.

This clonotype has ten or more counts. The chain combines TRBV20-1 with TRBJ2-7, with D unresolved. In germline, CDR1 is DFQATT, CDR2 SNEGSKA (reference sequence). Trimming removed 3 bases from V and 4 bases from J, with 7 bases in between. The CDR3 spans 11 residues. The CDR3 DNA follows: TGCAGTGCTAGCCCACCTTACGAGCAGTACTTC. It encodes CSASPPYEQYF.

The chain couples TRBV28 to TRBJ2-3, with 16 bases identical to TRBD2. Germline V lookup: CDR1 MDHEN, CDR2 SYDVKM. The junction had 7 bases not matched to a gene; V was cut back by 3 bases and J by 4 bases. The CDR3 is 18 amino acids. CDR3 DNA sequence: TGTGCCAGCAGTTTCCCGGGACTAGCGGGAGGGCCGTCAGATACGCAGTATTTT. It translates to CASSFPGLAGGPSDTQYF.

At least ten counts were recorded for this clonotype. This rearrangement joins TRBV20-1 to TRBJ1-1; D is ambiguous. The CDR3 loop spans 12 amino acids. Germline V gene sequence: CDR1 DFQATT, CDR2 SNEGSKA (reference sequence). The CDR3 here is CTRFTMNTEAFF. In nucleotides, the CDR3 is TGCACTCGCTTCACCATGAACACTGAAGCTTTCTTT.

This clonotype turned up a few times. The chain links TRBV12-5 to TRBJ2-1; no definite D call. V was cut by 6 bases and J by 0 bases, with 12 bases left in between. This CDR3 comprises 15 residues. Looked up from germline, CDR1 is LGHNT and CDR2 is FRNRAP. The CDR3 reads CASGQFPSSYNEQFF. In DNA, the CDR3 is TGTGCTAGTGGCCAATTCCCAAGCTCCTACAATGAGCAGTTCTTC.

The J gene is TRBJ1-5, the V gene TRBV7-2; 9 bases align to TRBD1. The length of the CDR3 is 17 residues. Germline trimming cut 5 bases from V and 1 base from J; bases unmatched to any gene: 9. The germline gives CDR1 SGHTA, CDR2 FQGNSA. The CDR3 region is CASSRTKDRGSNQPQHF. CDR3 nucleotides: TGTGCCAGCAGCCGGACCAAGGACAGGGGAAGCAATCAGCCCCAGCATTTT.

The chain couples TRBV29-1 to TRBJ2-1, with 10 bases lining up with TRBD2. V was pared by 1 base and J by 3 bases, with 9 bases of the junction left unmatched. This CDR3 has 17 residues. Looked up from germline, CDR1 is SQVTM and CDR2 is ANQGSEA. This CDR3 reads CSVEGLLAGDFYNEQFF. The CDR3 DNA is TGCAGCGTTGAAGGTTTGCTAGCGGGAGATTTCTACAATGAGCAGTTCTTC.

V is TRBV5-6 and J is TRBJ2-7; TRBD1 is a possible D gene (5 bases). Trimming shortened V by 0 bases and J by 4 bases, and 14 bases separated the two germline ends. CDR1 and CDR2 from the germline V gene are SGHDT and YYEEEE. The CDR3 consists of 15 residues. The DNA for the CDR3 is TGTGCCAGCAGCTTGGACAGGCTCGAGTCTTACGAGCAGTACTTC. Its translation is CASSLDRLESYEQYF.

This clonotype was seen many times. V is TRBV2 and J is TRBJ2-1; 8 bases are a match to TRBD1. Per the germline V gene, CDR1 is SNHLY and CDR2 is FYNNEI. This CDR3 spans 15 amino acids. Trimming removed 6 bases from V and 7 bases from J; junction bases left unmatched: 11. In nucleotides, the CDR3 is TGTGCCAGCAGCAGAGACAGGGGCGAGTGGAATGAGCAGTTCTTC. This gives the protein CASSRDRGEWNEQFF.

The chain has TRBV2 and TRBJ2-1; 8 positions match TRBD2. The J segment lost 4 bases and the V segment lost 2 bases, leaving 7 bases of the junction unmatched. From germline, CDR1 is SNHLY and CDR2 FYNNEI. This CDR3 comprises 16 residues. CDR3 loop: CASSESAGGSYNEQFF. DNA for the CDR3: TGTGCCAGCAGTGAATCCGCGGGGGGATCGTACAATGAGCAGTTCTTC.

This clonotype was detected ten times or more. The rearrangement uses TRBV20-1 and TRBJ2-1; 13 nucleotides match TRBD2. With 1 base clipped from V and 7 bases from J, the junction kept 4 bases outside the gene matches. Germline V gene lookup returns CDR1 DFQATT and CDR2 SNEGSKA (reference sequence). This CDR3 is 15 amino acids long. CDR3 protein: CSARGTSGSWNEQFF. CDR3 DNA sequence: TGCAGTGCTAGAGGGACTAGCGGGAGCTGGAATGAGCAGTTCTTC.

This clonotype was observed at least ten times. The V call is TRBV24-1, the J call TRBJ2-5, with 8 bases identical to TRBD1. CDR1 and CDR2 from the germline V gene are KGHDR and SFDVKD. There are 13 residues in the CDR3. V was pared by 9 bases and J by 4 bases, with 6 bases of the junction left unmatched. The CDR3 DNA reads TGTGCCACCTCCAGGACAGGGTCAGAGACCCAGTACTTC. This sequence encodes CATSRTGSETQYF.

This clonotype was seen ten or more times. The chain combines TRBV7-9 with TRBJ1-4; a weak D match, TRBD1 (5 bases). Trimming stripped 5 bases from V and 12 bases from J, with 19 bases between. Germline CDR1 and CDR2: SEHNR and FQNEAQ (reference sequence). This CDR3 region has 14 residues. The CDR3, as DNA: TGTGCCAGCAGCGGCCAGGACAAATGGGACCAACTGTTTTTT. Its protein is CASSGQDKWDQLFF.

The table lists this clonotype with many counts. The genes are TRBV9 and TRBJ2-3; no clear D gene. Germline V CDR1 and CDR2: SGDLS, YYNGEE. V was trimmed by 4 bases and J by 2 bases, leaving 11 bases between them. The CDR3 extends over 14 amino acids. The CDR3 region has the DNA TGTGCCAGCAGCCAGGAAGATCACACAGATACGCAGTATTTT. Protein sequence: CASSQEDHTDTQYF.

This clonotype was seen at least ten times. Here the CDR3 DNA reads TGTGCCAGCAGTTCATTCGGCGAGCAGTACTTC. Its protein is CASSSFGEQYF. The rearrangement links TRBV27 to TRBJ2-7; D remains ambiguous. The CDR3 has 11 residues. Germline-derived CDR1 and CDR2 are MNHEY and SMNVEV (reference sequence). V lost 4 bases and J lost 6, with 7 bases in between.

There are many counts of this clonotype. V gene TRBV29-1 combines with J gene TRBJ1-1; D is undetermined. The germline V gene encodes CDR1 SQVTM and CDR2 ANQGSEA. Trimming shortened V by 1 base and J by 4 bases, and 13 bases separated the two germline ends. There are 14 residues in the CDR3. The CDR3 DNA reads TGCAGCGTTGAAGTGGGCCAAAGTGGCACTGAAGCTTTCTTT. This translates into CSVEVGQSGTEAFF.

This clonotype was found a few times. The chain's CDR3 is CSAVQFSRVNSPLHF. The CDR3 DNA is TGCAGTGCTGTACAGTTTTCTAGGGTTAATTCACCCCTCCACTTT. The chain uses TRBV20-1 and TRBJ1-6; D remains ambiguous. CDR1 and CDR2 (germline): DFQATT, SNEGSKA (reference sequence). Trimming took 5 bases from V and 6 from J, leaving 17 bases between them. The CDR3 loop spans 15 amino acids.

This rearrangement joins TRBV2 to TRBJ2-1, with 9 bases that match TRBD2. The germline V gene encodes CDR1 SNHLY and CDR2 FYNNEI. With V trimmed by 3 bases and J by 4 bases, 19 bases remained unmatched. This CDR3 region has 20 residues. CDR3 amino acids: CASSDGGRGVAGVGYNEQFF. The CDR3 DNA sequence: TGTGCCAGCAGTGACGGGGGGCGTGGTGTAGCGGGAGTAGGGTACAATGAGCAGTTCTTC. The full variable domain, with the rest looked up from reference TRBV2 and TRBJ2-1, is EPEVTQTPSHQVTQMGQEVILRCVPISNHLYFYWYRQILGQKVEFLVSFYNNEISEKSEIFDDQFSVERPDGSNFTLKIRSTKLEDSAMYFCASSDGGRGVAGVGYNEQFFGPGTRLTVL.

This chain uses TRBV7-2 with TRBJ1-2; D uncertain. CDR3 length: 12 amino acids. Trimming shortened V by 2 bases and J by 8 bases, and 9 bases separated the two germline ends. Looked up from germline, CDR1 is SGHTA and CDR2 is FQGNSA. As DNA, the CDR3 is TGTGCCAGCAGCTTACACCCTGAAGGCTACACCTTC. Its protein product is CASSLHPEGYTF.

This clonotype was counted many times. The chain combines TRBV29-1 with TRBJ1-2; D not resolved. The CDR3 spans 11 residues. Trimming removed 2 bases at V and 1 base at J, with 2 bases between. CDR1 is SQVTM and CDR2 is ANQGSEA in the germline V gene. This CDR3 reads CSVEYNYGYTF. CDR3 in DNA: TGCAGCGTTGAATATAACTATGGCTACACCTTC.

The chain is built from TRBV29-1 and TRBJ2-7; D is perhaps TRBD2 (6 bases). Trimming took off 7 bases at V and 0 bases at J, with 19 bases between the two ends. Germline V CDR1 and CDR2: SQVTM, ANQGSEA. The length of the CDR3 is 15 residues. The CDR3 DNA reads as TGCAGCGGGATCAAAGGGAGCGGGTCCTCCTACGAGCAGTACTTC. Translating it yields CSGIKGSGSSYEQYF.

CDR3 coding DNA: TGCAGTGCACAGCGGGGAGGCTTTTACGAGCAGTACTTC. It specifies CSAQRGGFYEQYF. The V and J genes are TRBV20-1 and TRBJ2-7, with 7 bases fitting TRBD2. V lost 6 bases, J lost 4 bases, and 9 bases stayed unmatched. This CDR3 has 13 residues. Germline V CDR1 and CDR2: DFQATT, SNEGSKA (reference sequence).

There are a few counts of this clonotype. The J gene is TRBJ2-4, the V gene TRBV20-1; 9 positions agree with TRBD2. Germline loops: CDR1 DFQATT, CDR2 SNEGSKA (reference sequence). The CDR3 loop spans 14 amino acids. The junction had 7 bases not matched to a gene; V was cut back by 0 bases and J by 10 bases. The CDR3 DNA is TGCAGTGCTAGAGATCCTAGCGGGGCCTTAATTCAGTACTTC. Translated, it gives CSARDPSGALIQYF.

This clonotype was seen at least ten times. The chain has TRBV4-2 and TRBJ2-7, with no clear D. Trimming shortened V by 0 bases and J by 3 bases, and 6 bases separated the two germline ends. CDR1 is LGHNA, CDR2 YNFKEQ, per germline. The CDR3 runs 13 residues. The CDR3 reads CASSQELHYEQYF. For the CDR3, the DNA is TGTGCCAGCAGCCAAGAGCTGCACTACGAGCAGTACTTC.

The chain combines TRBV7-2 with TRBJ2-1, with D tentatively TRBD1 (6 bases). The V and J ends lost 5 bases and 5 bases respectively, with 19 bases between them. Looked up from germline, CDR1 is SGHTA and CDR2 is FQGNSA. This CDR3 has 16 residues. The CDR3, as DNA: TGTGCCAGCAGCAGGCCGGGACAATCGATACACAATGAGCAGTTCTTC. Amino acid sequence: CASSRPGQSIHNEQFF. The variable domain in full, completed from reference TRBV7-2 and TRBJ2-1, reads GAGVSQSPSNKVTEKGKDVELRCDPISGHTALYWYRQSLGQGLEFLIYFQGNSAPDKSGLPSDRFSAERTGGSVSTLTIQRTQQEDSAVYLCASSRPGQSIHNEQFFGPGTRLTVL.

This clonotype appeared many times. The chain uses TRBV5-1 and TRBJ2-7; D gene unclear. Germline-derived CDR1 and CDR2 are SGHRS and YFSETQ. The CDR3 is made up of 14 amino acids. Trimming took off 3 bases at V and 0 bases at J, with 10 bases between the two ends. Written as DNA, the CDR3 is TGCGCCAGCAGCTCTATAGGTATCTCCTACGAGCAGTACTTC. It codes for CASSSIGISYEQYF.